This is a list of T cell receptor beta chains from one sample in a study of blood T cell repertoires in COVID-19. The table came from immunoSEQ multiplex PCR; TCRdb's copy has only in-frame clones and leaves some out. The sample comprises around 71,000 clones, around 76% of which are singletons, and 25% to 30% rests with the top ten. Sequenced material: peripheral blood. The receptors shown here come from a woman older than 75 with active or convalescent COVID-19. Both conserved end residues are part of each CDR3. D genes are given only for firm matches. Where a row states a size, it is once, few, many or the class of an expanded clone; other rows omit it.

V gene	clone size	J gene	D gene	CDR3 protein	CDR3 DNA
TRBV30	once	TRBJ2-7	TRBD1	CAWSVSGQGAHEQYF	TGTGCCTGGAGTGTTTCCGGACAGGGGGCCCACGAGCAGTACTTC
TRBV2	.	TRBJ1-6	TRBD1	CASSGQGLRSPLHF	TGTGCCAGCAGTGGACAGGGGCTGAGATCACCCCTCCACTTT
TRBV27	.	TRBJ2-3	.	CASSLSPGLGTDTQYF	TGTGCCAGCAGTTTATCGCCAGGGCTGGGGACAGATACGCAGTATTTT
TRBV30	.	TRBJ2-7	.	CAWSVSGQDRPYF	TGTGCCTGGAGTGTTAGTGGCCAGGACAGACCGTACTTC
TRBV6-4	.	TRBJ1-2	TRBD1	CASSRTGGSYGYTF	TGTGCCAGCAGTCGGACAGGGGGCTCCTATGGCTACACCTTC
TRBV29-1	.	TRBJ2-3	.	CSVNSGGGTDTQYF	TGCAGCGTTAATTCTGGAGGGGGCACAGATACGCAGTATTTT
TRBV27	few	TRBJ2-1	.	CASSSLNEVVFRPSNEQFF	TGTGCCAGCAGTTCCTTAAACGAGGTGGTATTCCGTCCCTCCAATGAGCAGTTCTTC
TRBV4-3	.	TRBJ1-2	.	CASSQASTWTAAGYTF	TGCGCCAGCAGCCAAGCTTCGACTTGGACAGCTGCGGGCTACACCTTC
TRBV5-1	.	TRBJ1-4	.	CASSDPGQADEKLFF	TGCGCCAGCAGCGATCCGGGACAAGCTGATGAAAAACTGTTTTTT
TRBV27	many	TRBJ1-2	.	CASSTGPREGGYTF	TGTGCCAGCAGCACCGGGCCCAGGGAGGGTGGCTACACCTTC
TRBV28	.	TRBJ1-2	.	CASNVQGTGHTF	TGTGCCAGCAACGTACAGGGTACTGGCCACACCTTC
TRBV30	.	TRBJ2-7	.	CAWITGNQDEQYF	TGTGCCTGGATTACAGGGAATCAAGACGAGCAGTACTTC
TRBV7-9	.	TRBJ1-5	TRBD1	CASSLGTGREPQHF	TGTGCCAGCAGCTTGGGGACAGGGCGGGAGCCCCAGCATTTT
TRBV28	.	TRBJ1-4	.	CASSLGGATNEKLFF	TGTGCCAGCAGCCTGGGGGGTGCAACTAATGAAAAACTGTTTTTT
TRBV28	few	TRBJ1-1	.	CASTFRTGNTEAFF	TGTGCCAGCACCTTTCGAACAGGGAACACTGAAGCTTTCTTT
TRBV12-3/TRBV12-4	.	TRBJ1-1	.	CASSLRGITEAFF	TGTGCCAGCAGTTTACGAGGGATCACTGAAGCTTTCTTT
TRBV3-1/TRBV3-2	.	TRBJ1-1	TRBD1	CASGGQGAAEAFF	TGTGCCAGCGGGGGACAGGGGGCGGCTGAAGCTTTCTTT
TRBV5-1	.	TRBJ2-3	TRBD1	CASSLPETGTGTDTQYF	TGCGCCAGCAGCCTTCCCGAGACCGGGACAGGCACAGATACGCAGTATTTT
TRBV18	.	TRBJ2-1	.	CASSPIADEQFF	TGTGCCAGCTCACCAATAGCGGATGAGCAGTTCTTC
TRBV5-4	few	TRBJ2-4	TRBD2	CASSLAGEGLAKNIQYF	TGTGCCAGCAGCTTGGCGGGGGAGGGACTAGCCAAAAACATTCAGTACTTC
TRBV2	.	TRBJ2-5	.	CASSRGQETQYF	TGTGCCAGCAGTCGGGGCCAAGAGACCCAGTACTTC
TRBV12-5	.	TRBJ1-3	TRBD1	CASGLRDREFGNTIYF	TGTGCTAGTGGTTTGCGGGACAGGGAGTTCGGAAACACCATATATTTT
TRBV6-5	.	TRBJ1-4	.	CASSRSGGTDEKLFF	TGTGCCAGCAGCCGCAGTGGGGGGACCGATGAAAAACTGTTTTTT
TRBV7-9	.	TRBJ1-2	.	CASSLAGALYGYTF	TGTGCCAGCAGCTTAGCAGGAGCCCTATATGGCTACACCTTC
TRBV5-5	.	TRBJ1-1	.	CASSFEPVDTEAFF	TGTGCCAGCAGCTTCGAGCCGGTGGACACTGAAGCTTTCTTT
TRBV23-1	.	TRBJ1-1	.	CASTRTKSGYTEAFF	TGCGCCAGCACCCGAACGAAATCAGGGTACACTGAAGCTTTCTTT